Following are 5 T cell receptor beta chains from one sample sequenced in a study of T cell repertoires in cytomegalovirus infection. TCRdb passed the reads through MiXCR, listing each CDR3 protein once. The sample lists approximately 630,000 distinct CDR3 sequences, around 24% occurring once. The source material was CD8+ T cells from PBMCs. These receptors came from a human donor in good health (CMV status not recorded). Some clones in this sample may be carry-over from other donors' samples.

Ten or more counts support this clonotype. V and J are TRBV12-3 or TRBV12-4 and TRBJ2-7; D is perhaps TRBD2 (6 bases). This CDR3 has 12 amino acids. V lost 6 bases and J lost 4, with 10 bases in between. Here the CDR3 DNA reads TGTGCCAGCAGCCCCGGGAGATACGAGCAGTACTTC. It is translated as CASSPGRYEQYF.

DNA for the CDR3: TGTGCCAGCAGTGAATGGTCAGGGAAATATCCTGAAGCTTTCTTT. The encoded protein is CASSEWSGKYPEAFF. The chain links TRBV25-1 to TRBJ1-1; maybe TRBD1 (5 bases). The CDR3 is 15 amino acids. V lost 1 base and J lost 6, with 15 bases in between. Germline loops: CDR1 MGHDK, CDR2 SYGVNS.

This clonotype was seen many times. The chain recombines TRBV27 with TRBJ1-6, with 9 bases lining up with TRBD1. V was clipped by 4 bases and J by 6 bases; unmatched bases: 4. The CDR3 totals 15 residues. Looked up from germline, CDR1 is MNHEY and CDR2 is SMNVEV (reference sequence). CDR3 nucleotides: TGTGCCAGCAGTTCGCGGGACAGGGCTAATTCACCCCTCCACTTT. It yields the protein CASSSRDRANSPLHF.

This clonotype was seen at least ten times. The rearrangement joins TRBV19 to TRBJ2-2; D tentatively fits TRBD1 or TRBD2 (5 bases each). Trimming pared 7 bases from V and 1 base from J, leaving 22 bases between. The CDR3 has 18 residues. Looked up from germline, CDR1 is LNHDA and CDR2 is SQIVND (reference sequence). The CDR3 protein is CASNTQPTGRRNTGELFF. The CDR3 DNA follows: TGTGCCAGTAACACACAGCCGACGGGACGGAGGAACACCGGGGAGCTGTTTTTT. Supplemented by reference TRBV19 and TRBJ2-2, the full variable domain reads DGGITQSPKYLFRKEGQNVTLSCEQNLNHDAMYWYRQDPGQGLRLIYYSQIVNDFQKGDIAEGYSVSREKKESFPLTVTSAQKNPTAFYLCASNTQPTGRRNTGELFFGEGSRLTVL.

The chain carries TRBV19 and TRBJ2-7; 9 bases are shared with TRBD1. Germline CDR1 and CDR2: LNHDA and SQIVND (reference sequence). The CDR3 is made up of 15 amino acids. The V and J ends lost 6 bases and 1 base, in that order; junction bases with no gene match: 7. The CDR3 DNA reads as TGTGCCAGTAGCCCGTCAGGGACAGGGTCCTACGAGCAGTACGTC. Translation gives CASSPSGTGSYEQYV.